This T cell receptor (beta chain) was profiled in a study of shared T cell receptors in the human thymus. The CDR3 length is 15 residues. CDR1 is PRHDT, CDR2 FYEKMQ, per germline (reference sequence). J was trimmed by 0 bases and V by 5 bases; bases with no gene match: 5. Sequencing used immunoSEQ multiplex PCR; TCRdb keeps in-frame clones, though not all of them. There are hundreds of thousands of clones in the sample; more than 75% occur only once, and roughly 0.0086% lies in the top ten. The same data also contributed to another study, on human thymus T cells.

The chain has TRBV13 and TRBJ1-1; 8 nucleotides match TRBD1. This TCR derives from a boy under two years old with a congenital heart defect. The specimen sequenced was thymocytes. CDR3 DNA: TGTGCCAGCAGCCCAACAGGGGGTATGAACACTGAAGCTTTCTTT. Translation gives CASSPTGGMNTEAFF.